This T cell receptor (beta chain) was documented in a study of T cell responses to AZD1222 COVID-19 vaccine. Study-wide background: The analysis combined second doses at about 4 or about 12 weeks. Notes on the study in general: Across the whole spike, CD4 TCRs peaked at regions 160-218 and 743-854. Mostly white British, mostly female donors; authors suggested clonal diversity may be underestimated. Within unmutated variant regions lay the reported targets of nearly half of spike-specific TCRs.

On this clone: What it binds is unknown.

Assay used: immunoSEQ multiplex PCR; TCRdb lists only in-frame clones, some missing. The sample has about 120,000 clones, 80% to 95% seen once. The length of the CDR3 is 15 residues. The ends were cut back, 1 base at V and 4 bases at J, with 8 bases in the middle. The germline gives CDR1 SNHLY, CDR2 FYNNEI. The source was peripheral blood, collected on day 0 of AZD1222 vaccination. This clonotype originated in an adult in good health. The J gene is TRBJ1-6, the V gene TRBV2, with D hard to call. In DNA form, the CDR3 reads TGTGCCAGCAGTGAAGAAAGGGCTTATAATTCACCCCTCCACTTT. Its translation: CASSEERAYNSPLHF.